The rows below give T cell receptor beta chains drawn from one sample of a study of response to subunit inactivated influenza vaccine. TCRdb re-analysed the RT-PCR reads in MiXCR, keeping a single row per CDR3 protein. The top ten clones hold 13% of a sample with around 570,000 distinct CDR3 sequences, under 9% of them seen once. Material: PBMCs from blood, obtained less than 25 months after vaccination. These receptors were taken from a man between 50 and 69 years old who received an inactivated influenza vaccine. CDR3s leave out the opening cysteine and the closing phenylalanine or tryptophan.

CDR3: SAPQAGGGTEAF; V: TRBV20-1; J: TRBJ1-1
CDR3: ASRPASAQEQY; V: TRBV7-2; J: TRBJ2-7
CDR3: ASSTSGGSGELF; V: TRBV5-1; J: TRBJ2-2
CDR3: ASSLMPGGVDTQY; V: TRBV5-1; J: TRBJ2-3
CDR3: AWMGPGEQF; V: TRBV30; J: TRBJ2-1
CDR3: ASSRDTSNQPQH; V: TRBV7-2; J: TRBJ1-5
CDR3: SARDERAGGRGEQF; V: TRBV20-1; J: TRBJ2-1
CDR3: SVHPGARWANEQF; V: TRBV20-1; J: TRBJ2-1
CDR3: SAREPTGGTDTQY; V: TRBV20-1; J: TRBJ2-3
CDR3: ASSQETGEPSYEQY; V: TRBV4-2; J: TRBJ2-7
CDR3: ASSEARGYEQY; V: TRBV27; J: TRBJ2-7
CDR3: SVVRRAGPDGYT; V: TRBV29-1; J: TRBJ1-2
CDR3: ASSVEGRVYDNEQF; V: TRBV9; J: TRBJ2-1
CDR3: ASSQEGIVTYNEQF; V: TRBV3-1; J: TRBJ2-1
CDR3: ASSYRHLGNQPQH; V: TRBV28; J: TRBJ1-5
CDR3: ASSLKVNTEAF; V: TRBV12-3/TRBV12-4; J: TRBJ1-1
CDR3: ASRTLRTAYNEQF; V: TRBV28; J: TRBJ2-1
CDR3: ASSRTSGGAYSADTQY; V: TRBV4-3; J: TRBJ2-3
CDR3: SATPVQGFYTYEQY; V: TRBV20-1; J: TRBJ2-7
CDR3: ASSRWKWEKLF; V: TRBV6-1; J: TRBJ1-4
CDR3: ASSYRDSSYEQY; V: TRBV12-3/TRBV12-4; J: TRBJ2-7
CDR3: ASSNDRGQPQH; V: TRBV7-9; J: TRBJ1-5
CDR3: ASSLGQASNEKLF; V: TRBV4-2; J: TRBJ1-4
CDR3: SASQGARGYT; V: TRBV20-1; J: TRBJ1-2
CDR3: ATSVGTSPSTQY; V: TRBV15; J: TRBJ2-3
CDR3: ASSLYSRGGYEQY; V: TRBV7-2; J: TRBJ2-7
CDR3: ASSLESGGEAF; V: TRBV5-1; J: TRBJ1-1
CDR3: ASSPFLGRDTQY; V: TRBV12-3/TRBV12-4; J: TRBJ2-3
CDR3: ASSNGQVTGNTIY; V: TRBV7-8; J: TRBJ1-3
CDR3: SARDQPGRNSGNTIY; V: TRBV20-1; J: TRBJ1-3
CDR3: SANPPSGSGVTQY; V: TRBV20-1; J: TRBJ2-5
CDR3: ATSGAGTYNEQF; V: TRBV24-1; J: TRBJ2-1
CDR3: SAREGENGYT; V: TRBV20-1; J: TRBJ1-2
CDR3: ASSLGDISNYGYT; V: TRBV7-9; J: TRBJ1-2
CDR3: ASSPGRYFYEQY; V: TRBV27; J: TRBJ2-7
CDR3: ASSLLGTSTDTQY; V: TRBV5-5; J: TRBJ2-3
CDR3: ASSHRTGLVYGYT; V: TRBV3-1; J: TRBJ1-2
CDR3: ASSQSSGGLDTQY; V: TRBV4-2; J: TRBJ2-3
CDR3: ASSDQGAGPGSYNEQF; V: TRBV2; J: TRBJ2-1
CDR3: ASRVPSGTADEQY; V: TRBV5-1; J: TRBJ2-7
CDR3: ASSPDRGGETQY; V: TRBV5-1; J: TRBJ2-5